This is a list of T cell receptor beta chains from one sample in a study of tumor-infiltrating lymphocytes in primary liver carcinoma. MiXCR was run by TCRdb on the multiplex PCR reads, yielding one entry per CDR3 protein. The table has around 330,000 distinct CDR3 sequences, 55% to 65% seen once. Sequenced material: peripheral blood. The receptor source for this set is a man aged 35 to 55 with primary liver carcinoma and hepatitis B virus infection. Each CDR3 is given with its conserved first and last residue. The D gene is left open where the match is weak. For some rows the clone size is stated as once, few or many, or as a class when expanded; others skip it.

v_call,j_call,d_call,clone_size,cdr3_nt,cdr3_aa
TRBV5-4,TRBJ2-4,NA,NA,TGTGCCAGCAGCTTGGGCTTACAAGGGGCAACCAAAAACACTCAGTACTTC,CASSLGLQGATKNTQYF
TRBV29-1,TRBJ1-1,NA,NA,TGCAGTGTCCGCCGGGGTCCCGCCACTGAAGCTGTCTTT,CSVRRGPATEAVF
TRBV28,TRBJ2-7,NA,few,TGTGCCAGCATGGGACTGACCTACGAGCAGTACTTC,CASMGLTYEQYF
TRBV7-9,TRBJ1-1,NA,few,TGTGCCAGCAGCTTTGGACCTAACACTGAAGCTTTCTTT,CASSFGPNTEAFF
TRBV14,TRBJ2-6,NA,NA,TGTGCCAGCAGCCAAGATTCTTTGGGCTCTGGGGCCAACGTCCTGACTTTC,CASSQDSLGSGANVLTF
TRBV5-1,TRBJ2-7,NA,NA,TGCGCCAACAGCTTTACCTATGGATACGAGCAGTACTTC,CANSFTYGYEQYF
TRBV11-3,TRBJ2-3,NA,many,TGTGCCAGCAGCCTCACAGGGTGGAGCACAGATACGCAGTATTTT,CASSLTGWSTDTQYF
TRBV5-4,TRBJ1-2,TRBD1,many,TGTGCCAGCAGCTTGCTGAGCGGACAGGGGGCTGGCTACACCTTC,CASSLLSGQGAGYTF
TRBV6-5,TRBJ1-1,NA,NA,TGTGCCACGGGGGTCCCGGGGAACACTGGAGATTTCTTT,CATGVPGNTGDFF
TRBV28,TRBJ1-6,NA,few,TGTGCCAGCAGCCGGGCCTTGGGTTCACCCCTCCACTTT,CASSRALGSPLHF
TRBV11-2,TRBJ2-1,TRBD2,once,TGTGCCAACAGCTTAGGCCTCGGGACTAGCGGTCCAGGGTGGTTCTTC,CANSLGLGTSGPGWFF
TRBV20-1,TRBJ2-1,NA,NA,TGCAGTGCCTTGGGACGGTTTAGCTCCTACAATGAGCAGTTCTTC,CSALGRFSSYNEQFF
TRBV6-4,TRBJ2-6,NA,once,TGTACCAGTCCTACCTCAGGGGCCCTCCCGGCTGGGGCCAACGTCCTGACTTTC,CTSPTSGALPAGANVLTF
TRBV6-2/TRBV6-3,TRBJ2-7,TRBD2,NA,TGTGCCAGCAGTTACGGGGGGGGATCGGACGAGCAGTACTTC,CASSYGGGSDEQYF
TRBV12-3/TRBV12-4,TRBJ2-1,NA,NA,TGTGCCAGCAGTTTCGGGTTAGGATGGGGGGCGGACCCCTACAATGAGCAGTTCTTC,CASSFGLGWGADPYNEQFF
TRBV29-1,TRBJ1-5,TRBD1,NA,TGTAGCGTCAAGACAGGGAGACAGCCCCAGCATTTT,CSVKTGRQPQHF
TRBV28,TRBJ2-7,TRBD1,once,TGTACCAGCCCGCCCAGGGACAGGCCCTCCTACGAGCAGTACTTC,CTSPPRDRPSYEQYF
TRBV7-9,TRBJ2-7,NA,few,TGTGCCAGCAGCTTGGGGTCGGGGTTCTCCTACGAGCAGTACTTC,CASSLGSGFSYEQYF
TRBV5-4,TRBJ1-6,TRBD1,few,TGTGCCAGCAGCAGGGACAGGGGAGATTCACCCCTCCACTTT,CASSRDRGDSPLHF
TRBV29-1,TRBJ2-7,NA,many,TGCAGCGTTGCCGCAGGGAGCTCCTACGAGCAGTACTTC,CSVAAGSSYEQYF
TRBV29-1,TRBJ1-2,TRBD1,NA,TGCAGCATTGGACAGGTAGTCTACTATGGCTACACCTTC,CSIGQVVYYGYTF
TRBV28,TRBJ2-7,NA,NA,TGTGCCAGCAGTAGGACTCGAGGGGGAACTTGGGAGCAGTACTTC,CASSRTRGGTWEQYF